Shown below are 2 T cell receptor beta chains from a single sample sequenced in a study of shared clonotypes between healthy human individuals (dated by TCRdb to the early 2020s). Library creation used the immunoSEQ multiplex PCR assay. The clones in this table, taken by TCRdb from immuneACCESS, are in-frame only. Not every clone is retained; where verified, under half of the shortfall comes from an unresolved V gene, and the cause of the rest is unknown. Within this sample are around 2,100,000 clones, with roughly 94% of them counted one time only. The top ten hold around 1% of the sample. CD8 naive samples were obtained by positive selection for CCR7 among CD45RO-negative cells, yielding a CD45RA+CCR7+ population from which TemRA cells were excluded. Sequencing used naive CD8+ T cells sorted from blood. The label giving this sample's cell subset or site can be read as: CD45RA+CCR7+. These receptors were obtained from a man aged 18 to 35 in good health.

The V and J genes are TRBV7-8 and TRBJ2-5; no definite D call. The CDR3 length is 15 residues. V was trimmed by 1 base and J by 2 bases, leaving 11 bases between them. The germline V gene has CDR1 SGHVS and CDR2 FQNEAQ. CDR3 sequence: CASSLVAAAQETQYF. For the CDR3, the DNA is TGTGCCAGCAGCTTAGTGGCGGCTGCTCAAGAGACCCAGTACTTC.

The DNA for the CDR3 is TGTGCCAGCAGCTCCCTACCCGGGGGATCTAACGAGCAGTACTTC. Its protein product is CASSSLPGGSNEQYF. The chain uses TRBV7-9 and TRBJ2-7; tentatively, D is TRBD2 (6 bases). The CDR3 is 15 residues long. The V gene's germline CDR1 is SEHNR and CDR2 FQNEAQ (reference sequence). The V gene lost 4 bases and the J gene lost 5 bases, with 18 bases spanning the gap.